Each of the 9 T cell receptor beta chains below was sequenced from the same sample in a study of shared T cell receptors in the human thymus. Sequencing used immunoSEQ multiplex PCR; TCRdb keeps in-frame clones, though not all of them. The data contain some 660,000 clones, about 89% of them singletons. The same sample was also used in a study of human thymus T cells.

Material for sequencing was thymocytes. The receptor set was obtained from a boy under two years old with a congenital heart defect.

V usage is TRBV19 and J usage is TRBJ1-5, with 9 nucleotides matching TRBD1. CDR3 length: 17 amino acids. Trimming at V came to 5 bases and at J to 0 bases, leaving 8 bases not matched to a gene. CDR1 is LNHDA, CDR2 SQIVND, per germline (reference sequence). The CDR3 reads CASSSRTGENSNQPQHF. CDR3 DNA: TGTGCCAGTAGTTCACGGACAGGGGAGAATAGCAATCAGCCCCAGCATTTT.

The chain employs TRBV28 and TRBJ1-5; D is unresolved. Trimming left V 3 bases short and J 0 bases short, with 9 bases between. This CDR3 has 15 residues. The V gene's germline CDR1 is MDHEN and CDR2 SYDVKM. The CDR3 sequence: CASSFGEYSNQPQHF. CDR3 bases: TGTGCCAGCAGTTTCGGGGAATATAGCAATCAGCCCCAGCATTTT.

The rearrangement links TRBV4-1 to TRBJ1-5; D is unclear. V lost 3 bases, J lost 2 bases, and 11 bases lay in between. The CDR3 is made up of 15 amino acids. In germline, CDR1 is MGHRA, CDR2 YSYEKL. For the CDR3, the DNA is TGCGCCAGCAGCCAGAGAGGGCTTGGCAATCAGCCCCAGCATTTT. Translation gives CASSQRGLGNQPQHF.

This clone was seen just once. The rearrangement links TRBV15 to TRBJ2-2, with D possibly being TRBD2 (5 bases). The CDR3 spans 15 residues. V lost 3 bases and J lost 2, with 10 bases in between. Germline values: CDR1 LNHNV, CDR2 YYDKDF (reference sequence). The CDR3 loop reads CATSSVSDNTGELFF. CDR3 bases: TGTGCCACCAGCAGTGTTAGCGATAACACCGGGGAGCTGTTTTTT.

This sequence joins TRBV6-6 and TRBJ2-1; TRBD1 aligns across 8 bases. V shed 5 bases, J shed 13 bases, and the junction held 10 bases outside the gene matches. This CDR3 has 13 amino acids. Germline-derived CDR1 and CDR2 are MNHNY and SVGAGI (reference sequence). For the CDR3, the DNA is TGTGCCAGCAGTGATCGGGACAGGCTTCTTCAGTTCTTC. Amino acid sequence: CASSDRDRLLQFF.

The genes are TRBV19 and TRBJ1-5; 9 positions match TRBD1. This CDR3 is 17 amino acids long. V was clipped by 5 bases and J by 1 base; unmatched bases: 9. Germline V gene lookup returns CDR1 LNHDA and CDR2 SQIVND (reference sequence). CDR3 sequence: CASSAGDRVWSNQPQHF. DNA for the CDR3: TGTGCCAGTAGTGCCGGGGACAGGGTTTGGAGCAATCAGCCCCAGCATTTT.

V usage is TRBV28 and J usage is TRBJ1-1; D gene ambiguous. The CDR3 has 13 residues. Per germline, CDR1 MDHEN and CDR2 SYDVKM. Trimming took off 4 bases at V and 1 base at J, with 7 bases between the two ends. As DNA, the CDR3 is TGTGCCAGCAGTTGGAGGGAGAACACTGAAGCTTTCTTT. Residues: CASSWRENTEAFF. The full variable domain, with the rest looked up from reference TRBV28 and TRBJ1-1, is DVKVTQSSRYLVKRTGEKVFLECVQDMDHENMFWYRQDPGLGLRLIYFSYDVKMKEKGDIPEGYSVSREKKERFSLILESASTNQTSMYLCASSWRENTEAFFGQGTRLTVV.

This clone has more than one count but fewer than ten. CDR3 loop: CASVVGEYQPQHF. CDR3 in DNA: TGTGCCAGTGTGGTAGGGGAATACCAGCCCCAGCATTTT. The chain combines TRBV28 with TRBJ1-5; possibly TRBD1 for D (5 bases). The germline V gene encodes CDR1 MDHEN and CDR2 SYDVKM. With 9 bases removed from V and 7 bases from J, the gap between germline ends came to 16 bases. The CDR3 is made up of 13 amino acids.

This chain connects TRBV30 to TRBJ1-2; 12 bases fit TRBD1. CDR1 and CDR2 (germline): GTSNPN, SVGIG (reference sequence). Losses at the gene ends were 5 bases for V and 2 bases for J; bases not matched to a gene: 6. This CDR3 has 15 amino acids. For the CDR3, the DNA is TGTGCCTGGTTAGGGACAGGGGGCAGAAACTATGGCTACACCTTC. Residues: CAWLGTGGRNYGYTF.